This T cell receptor beta chain was recovered during a study of blood T cells in healthy people across ages. Using a J-beta primer mix together with a sample-barcoded 5' primer, a second PCR was run for about 7 to 12 cycles. Each TCR beta cDNA got a 12-nucleotide random molecular identifier. One entry per CDR3 protein, called by TCRdb with MiXCR from the 5' RACE reads. The sample has over 1.5 million distinct CDR3 sequences, roughly 49% seen once. With 4 bases removed from V and 4 bases from J, the gap between germline ends came to 15 bases. The CDR3 consists of 15 residues. The V gene's germline CDR1 is SGHNT and CDR2 YYREEE (reference sequence).

This TCR derives from a woman in her forties in good health. The sample was blood. V gene TRBV5-4 combines with J gene TRBJ2-1; D tentatively reads TRBD1 or TRBD2 (5 bases each). CDR3 in amino acids: CASSPGGIGYNEQFF. The CDR3 region has the DNA TGTGCCAGCAGCCCTGGGGGTATTGGGTACAATGAGCAGTTCTTC.